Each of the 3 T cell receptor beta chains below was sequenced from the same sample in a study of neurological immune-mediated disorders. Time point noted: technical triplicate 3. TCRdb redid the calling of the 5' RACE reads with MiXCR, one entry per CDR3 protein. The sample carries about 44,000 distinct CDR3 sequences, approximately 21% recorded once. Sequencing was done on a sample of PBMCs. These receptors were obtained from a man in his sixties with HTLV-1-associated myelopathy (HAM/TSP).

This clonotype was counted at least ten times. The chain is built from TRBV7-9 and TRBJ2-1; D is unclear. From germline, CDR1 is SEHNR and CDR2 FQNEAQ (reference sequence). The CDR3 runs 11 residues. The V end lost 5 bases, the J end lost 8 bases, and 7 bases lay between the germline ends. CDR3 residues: CASSPTDEQFF. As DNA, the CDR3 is TGTGCCAGCAGCCCCACTGATGAGCAGTTCTTC.

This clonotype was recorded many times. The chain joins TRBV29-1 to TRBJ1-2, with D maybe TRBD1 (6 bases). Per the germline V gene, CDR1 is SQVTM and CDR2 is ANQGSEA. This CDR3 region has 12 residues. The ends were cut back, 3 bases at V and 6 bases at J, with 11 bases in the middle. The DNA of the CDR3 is TGCAGCGTTGATCCCGCAGGGGATGGCTACACCTTC. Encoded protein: CSVDPAGDGYTF.

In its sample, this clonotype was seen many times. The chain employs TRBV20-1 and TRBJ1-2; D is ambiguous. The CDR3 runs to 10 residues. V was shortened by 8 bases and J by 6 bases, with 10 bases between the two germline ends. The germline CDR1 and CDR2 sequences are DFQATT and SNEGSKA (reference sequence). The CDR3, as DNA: TGCAGTTTTCCCAGGCATGGCTACACCTTC. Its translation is CSFPRHGYTF.